This T cell receptor beta chain was captured in a study of molecular identifiers for immune sequencing clone quantification. The study's findings and limits: In a background of over 750,000 naive cells, spiked Jurkat TCR RNA from one cell was reportedly detectable.

There are many counts of this clonotype. Its antigen remains unidentified. RNA fractions of 10%, 30% or 50% and about 17,000 to 1,000,000 sorted cells were the source of naive CD8 libraries. Naive CD8 T cells were sorted, and the gate applied was CD8+CD4-CCR7+CD45RA+. The length of the CDR3 is 14 residues. The germline CDR1 and CDR2 sequences are DFQATT and SNEGSKA (reference sequence). Trimming stripped 6 bases from V and 0 bases from J, with 14 bases between. TCRdb called the PCR reads again in MiXCR, with one record for every CDR3 protein. The sample has 50,000 to 65,000 distinct CDR3 sequences; around 25% are singletons.

The sample comprised naive CD8+ T cells from blood, with Jurkat cell RNA spiked in. Subset: FACS-sorted CD8+CD4-CCR7+CD45RA+ naive T cells. The clonotype originates from a human donor in good health. Some libraries in this study had Jurkat cell RNA spiked in. The chain couples TRBV20-1 to TRBJ1-1, with unresolved D. The CDR3 DNA sequence: TGCAGTGCGGTCCCGACCTATTTGAACACTGAAGCTTTCTTT. As protein: CSAVPTYLNTEAFF.